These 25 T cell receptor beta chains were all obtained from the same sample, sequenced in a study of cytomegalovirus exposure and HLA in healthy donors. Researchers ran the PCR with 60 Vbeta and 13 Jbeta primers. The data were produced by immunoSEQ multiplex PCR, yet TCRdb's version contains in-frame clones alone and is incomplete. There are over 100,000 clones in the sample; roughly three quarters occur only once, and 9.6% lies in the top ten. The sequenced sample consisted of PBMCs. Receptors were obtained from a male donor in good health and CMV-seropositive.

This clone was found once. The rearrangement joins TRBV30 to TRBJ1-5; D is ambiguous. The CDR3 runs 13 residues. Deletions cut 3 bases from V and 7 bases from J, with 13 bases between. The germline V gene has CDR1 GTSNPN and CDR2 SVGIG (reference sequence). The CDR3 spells CAWSMREYQPQHF. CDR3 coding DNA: TGTGCCTGGAGCATGAGGGAGTACCAGCCCCAGCATTTT.

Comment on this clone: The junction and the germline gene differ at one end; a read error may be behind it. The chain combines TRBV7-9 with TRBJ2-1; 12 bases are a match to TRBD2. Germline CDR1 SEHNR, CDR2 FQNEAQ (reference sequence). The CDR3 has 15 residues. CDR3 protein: CSSSLGLAGNNEQFF. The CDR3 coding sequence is TGTTCCAGCAGCCTTGGACTAGCGGGGAACAATGAGCAGTTCTTC. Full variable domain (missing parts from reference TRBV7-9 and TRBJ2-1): DTGVSQNPRHKITKRGQNVTFRCDPISEHNRLYWYRQTLGQGPEFLTYFQNEAQLEKSRLLSDRFSAERPKGSFSTLEIQRTEQGDSAMYLCSSSLGLAGNNEQFFGPGTRLTVL.

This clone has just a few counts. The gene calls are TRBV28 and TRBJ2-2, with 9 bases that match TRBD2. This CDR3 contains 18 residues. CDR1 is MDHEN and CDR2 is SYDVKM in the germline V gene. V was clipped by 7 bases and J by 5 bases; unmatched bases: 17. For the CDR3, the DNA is TGTGCCAGCACCCCTGAAGGCGGGAGGGCCTTGAGTACCGGGGAGCTGTTTTTT. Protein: CASTPEGGRALSTGELFF.

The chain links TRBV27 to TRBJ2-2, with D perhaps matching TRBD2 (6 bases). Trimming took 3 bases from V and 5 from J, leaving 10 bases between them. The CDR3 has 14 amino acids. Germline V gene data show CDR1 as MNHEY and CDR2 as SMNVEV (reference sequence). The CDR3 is CASSFVGRTGELFF. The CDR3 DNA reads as TGTGCCAGCAGTTTTGTCGGGAGAACCGGGGAGCTGTTTTTT.

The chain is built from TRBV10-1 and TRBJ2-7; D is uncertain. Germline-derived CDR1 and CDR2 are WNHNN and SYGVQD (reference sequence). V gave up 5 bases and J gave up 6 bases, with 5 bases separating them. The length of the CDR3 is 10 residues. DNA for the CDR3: TGCGCCAGCAGTTCATCCGAGCAGTACTTC. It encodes CASSSSEQYF.

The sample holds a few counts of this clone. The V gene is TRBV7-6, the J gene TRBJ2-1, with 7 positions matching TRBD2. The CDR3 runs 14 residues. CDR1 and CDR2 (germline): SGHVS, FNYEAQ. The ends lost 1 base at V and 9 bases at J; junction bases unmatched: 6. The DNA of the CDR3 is TGTGCCAGCAGCTTAGACGCGGGAGAAGCTGAGCAGTTCTTC. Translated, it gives CASSLDAGEAEQFF.

In DNA, the CDR3 is TGTGCCAGTAGTATAGGGGGGGAATGGGGGACCCAGTACTTC. Amino acid sequence: CASSIGGEWGTQYF. The V gene is TRBV19, the J gene TRBJ2-5; D is possibly TRBD2 (6 bases). The germline V gene has CDR1 LNHDA and CDR2 SQIVND (reference sequence). The V and J ends lost 1 base and 7 bases respectively, with 13 bases between them. This CDR3 contains 14 residues.

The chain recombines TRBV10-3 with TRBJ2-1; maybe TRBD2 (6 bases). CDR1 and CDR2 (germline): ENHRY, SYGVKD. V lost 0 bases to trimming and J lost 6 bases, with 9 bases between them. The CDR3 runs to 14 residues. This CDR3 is CAISESTSINEQFF. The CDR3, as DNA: TGTGCCATCAGTGAGTCAACTAGCATCAATGAGCAGTTCTTC.

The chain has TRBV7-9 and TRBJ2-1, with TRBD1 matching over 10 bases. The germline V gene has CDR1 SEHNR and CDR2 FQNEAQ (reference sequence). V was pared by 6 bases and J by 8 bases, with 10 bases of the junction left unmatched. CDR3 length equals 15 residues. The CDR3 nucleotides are TGTGCCAGCAGTCCACCGGGACAGGGGCTACATGAGCAGTTCTTC. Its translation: CASSPPGQGLHEQFF.

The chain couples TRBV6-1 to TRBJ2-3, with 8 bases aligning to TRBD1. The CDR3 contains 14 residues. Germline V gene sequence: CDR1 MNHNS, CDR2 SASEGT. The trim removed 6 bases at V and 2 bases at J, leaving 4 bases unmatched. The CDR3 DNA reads TGTGCCAGCAGCCTGGACAGGGTCACAGATACGCAGTATTTT. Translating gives CASSLDRVTDTQYF.

CDR3 DNA sequence: TGTGCCAGCAGCACAACGGGACTGTACAATGAGCAGTTCTTC. Translating it yields CASSTTGLYNEQFF. The chain uses TRBV7-6 and TRBJ2-1, with D possibly matching TRBD2 (6 bases). The germline V and J ends were trimmed by 5 bases and 4 bases, with 12 bases remaining between them. CDR1 is SGHVS and CDR2 is FNYEAQ in the germline V gene. The CDR3 is 14 residues long.

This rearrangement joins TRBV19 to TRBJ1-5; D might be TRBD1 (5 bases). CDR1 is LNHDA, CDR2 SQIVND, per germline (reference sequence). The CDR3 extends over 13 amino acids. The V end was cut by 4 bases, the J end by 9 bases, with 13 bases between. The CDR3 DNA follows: TGTGCCAGTAGTACTATGACAGCTTCGCCCCAGCATTTT. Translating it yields CASSTMTASPQHF.

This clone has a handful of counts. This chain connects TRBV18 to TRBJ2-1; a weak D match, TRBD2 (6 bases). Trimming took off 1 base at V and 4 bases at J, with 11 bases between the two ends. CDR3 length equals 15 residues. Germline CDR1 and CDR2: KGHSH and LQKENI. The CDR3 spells CASSPRGVTYNEQFF. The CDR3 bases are TGTGCCAGCTCACCACGGGGGGTCACATACAATGAGCAGTTCTTC.

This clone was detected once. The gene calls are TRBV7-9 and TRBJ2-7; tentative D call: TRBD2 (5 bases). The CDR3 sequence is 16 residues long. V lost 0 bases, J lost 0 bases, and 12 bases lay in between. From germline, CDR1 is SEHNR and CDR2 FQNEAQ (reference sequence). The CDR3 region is CASSLARDSASYEQYF. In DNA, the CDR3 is TGTGCCAGCAGCTTAGCGAGGGATTCCGCCTCCTACGAGCAGTACTTC.

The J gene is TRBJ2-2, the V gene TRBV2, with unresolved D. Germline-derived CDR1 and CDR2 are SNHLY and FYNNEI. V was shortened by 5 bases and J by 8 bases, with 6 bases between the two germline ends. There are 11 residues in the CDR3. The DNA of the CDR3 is TGTGCCAGCAGTTCCCAGGGGGAGCTGTTTTTT. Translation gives CASSSQGELFF. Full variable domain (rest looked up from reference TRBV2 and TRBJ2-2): EPEVTQTPSHQVTQMGQEVILRCVPISNHLYFYWYRQILGQKVEFLVSFYNNEISEKSEIFDDQFSVERPDGSNFTLKIRSTKLEDSAMYFCASSSQGELFFGEGSRLTVL.

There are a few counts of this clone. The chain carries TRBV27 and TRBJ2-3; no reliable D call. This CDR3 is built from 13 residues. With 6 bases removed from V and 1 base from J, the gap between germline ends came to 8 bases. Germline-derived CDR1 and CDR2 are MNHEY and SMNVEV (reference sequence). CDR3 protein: CASRRSRTDTQYF. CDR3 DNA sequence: TGTGCCAGCAGGAGGAGCCGCACAGATACGCAGTATTTT.

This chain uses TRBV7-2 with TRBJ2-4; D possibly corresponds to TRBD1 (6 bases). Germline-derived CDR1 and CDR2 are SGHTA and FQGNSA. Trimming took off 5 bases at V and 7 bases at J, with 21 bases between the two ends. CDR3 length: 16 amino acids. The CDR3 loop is CASSEGPGTPTNIQYF. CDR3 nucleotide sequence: TGTGCCAGCAGCGAAGGGCCCGGGACACCAACTAACATTCAGTACTTC.

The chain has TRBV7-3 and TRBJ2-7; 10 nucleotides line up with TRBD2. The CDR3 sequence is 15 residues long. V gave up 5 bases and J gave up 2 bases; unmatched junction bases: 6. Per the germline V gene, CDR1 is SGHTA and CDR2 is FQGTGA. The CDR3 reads CASSQTSGPTYEQYF. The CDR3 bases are TGTGCCAGCAGCCAGACTAGCGGGCCCACCTACGAGCAGTACTTC.

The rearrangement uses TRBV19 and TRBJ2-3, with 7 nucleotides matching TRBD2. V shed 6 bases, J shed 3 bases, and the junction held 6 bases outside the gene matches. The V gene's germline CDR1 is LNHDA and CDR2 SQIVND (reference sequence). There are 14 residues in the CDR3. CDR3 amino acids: CASRRTSPTDTQYF. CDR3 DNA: TGTGCCAGTAGGCGGACTAGTCCTACAGATACGCAGTATTTT.

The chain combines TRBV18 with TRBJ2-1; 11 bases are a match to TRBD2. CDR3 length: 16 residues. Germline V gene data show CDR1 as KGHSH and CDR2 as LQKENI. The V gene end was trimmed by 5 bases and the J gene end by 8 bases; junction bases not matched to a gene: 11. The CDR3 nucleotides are TGTGCCAGCTCAATAACTAGCGGGAGAGGGTTGGATGAGCAGTTCTTC. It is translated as CASSITSGRGLDEQFF. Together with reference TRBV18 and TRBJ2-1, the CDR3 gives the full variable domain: NAGVMQNPRHLVRRRGQEARLRCSPMKGHSHVYWYRQLPEEGLKFMVYLQKENIIDESGMPKERFSAEFPKEGPSILRIQQVVRGDSAAYFCASSITSGRGLDEQFFGPGTRLTVL.

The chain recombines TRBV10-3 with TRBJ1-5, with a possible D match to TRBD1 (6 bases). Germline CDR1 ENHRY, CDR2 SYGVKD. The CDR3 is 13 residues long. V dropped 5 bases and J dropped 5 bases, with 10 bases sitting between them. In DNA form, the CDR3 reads TGTGCCATCAGTCAGGACAGCGATCAGCCCCAGCATTTT. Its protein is CAISQDSDQPQHF.

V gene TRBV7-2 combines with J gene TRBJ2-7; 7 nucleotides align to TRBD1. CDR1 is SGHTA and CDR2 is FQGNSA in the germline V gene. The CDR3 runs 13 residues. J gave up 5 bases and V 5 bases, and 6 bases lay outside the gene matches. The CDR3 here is CASSIWTGDEQYF. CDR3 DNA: TGTGCCAGCAGCATCTGGACAGGTGACGAGCAGTACTTC.

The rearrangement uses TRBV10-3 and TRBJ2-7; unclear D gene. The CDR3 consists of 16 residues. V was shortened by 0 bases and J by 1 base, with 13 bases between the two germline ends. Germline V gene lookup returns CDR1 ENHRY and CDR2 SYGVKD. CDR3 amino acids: CAISESAPARSYEQYF. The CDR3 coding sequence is TGTGCCATCAGTGAGTCCGCACCAGCGCGGTCCTACGAGCAGTACTTC.

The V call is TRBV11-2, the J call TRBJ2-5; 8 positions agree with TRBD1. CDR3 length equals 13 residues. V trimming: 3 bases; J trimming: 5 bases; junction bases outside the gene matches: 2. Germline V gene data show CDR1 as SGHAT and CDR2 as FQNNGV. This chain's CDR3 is CASSFNRGETQYF. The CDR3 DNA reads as TGTGCCAGCAGCTTTAACAGGGGGGAGACCCAGTACTTC.

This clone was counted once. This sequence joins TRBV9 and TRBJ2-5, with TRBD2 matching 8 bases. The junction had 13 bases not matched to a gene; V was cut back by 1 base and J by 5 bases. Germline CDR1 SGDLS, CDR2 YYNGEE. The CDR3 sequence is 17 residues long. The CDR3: CASSVIGSGGPRETQYF. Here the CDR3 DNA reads TGTGCCAGCAGCGTAATAGGGTCGGGAGGGCCACGGGAGACCCAGTACTTC.